What follows is one T cell receptor beta chain and its context. Its antigen is undetermined. This sample is drawn from a study of early stage breast cancer tumors. About the study: ER+/PR+/HER2- status applied to about 70% of the 16 invasive breast tumors. Eight ER+/PR+/HER2- tumors were invasive ductal; a few were invasive lobular.

Method: immunoSEQ multiplex PCR; TCRdb's copy keeps in-frame clones and lacks some. The profile covers fewer than 70,000 clones, with around three quarters appearing a single time and roughly 3.4% taken by the ten largest. V dropped 2 bases and J dropped 3 bases, with 8 bases sitting between them. CDR1 is MNHEY, CDR2 SVGAGI, per germline. The CDR3 length is 13 residues. Study-wide findings and caveats: Compared with adjacent normal breast tissue, tumors showed 2.5 to 3-fold greater T cell density and higher clonality. Enriched TCRB sequences shared across patients were mostly commonly generated sequences.

Specimen: blood. The sequence was collected from a person aged 25 to 39 with breast cancer. The rearrangement links TRBV6-5 to TRBJ2-7, with D uncertain. The chain's CDR3 is CASSYGGRYEQYF. CDR3 sequence (DNA): TGTGCCAGCAGTTACGGCGGCCGCTACGAGCAGTACTTC.